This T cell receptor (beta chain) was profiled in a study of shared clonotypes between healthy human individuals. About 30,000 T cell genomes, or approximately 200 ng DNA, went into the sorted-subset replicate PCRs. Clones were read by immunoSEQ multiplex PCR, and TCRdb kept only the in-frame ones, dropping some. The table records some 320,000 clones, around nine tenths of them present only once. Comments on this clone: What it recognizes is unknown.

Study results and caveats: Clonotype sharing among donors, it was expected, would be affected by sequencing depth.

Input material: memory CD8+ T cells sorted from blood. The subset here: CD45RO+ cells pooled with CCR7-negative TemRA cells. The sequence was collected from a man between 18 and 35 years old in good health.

CDR3 residues: CAISRDSNTGELFF. CDR3 sequence (DNA): TGTGCCATCAGTCGGGACAGCAACACCGGGGAGCTGTTTTTT. This sequence joins TRBV10-3 and TRBJ2-2, with 7 bases that match TRBD1. This CDR3 comprises 14 residues. V gave up 5 bases and J gave up 2 bases; unmatched junction bases: 2. Germline loops: CDR1 ENHRY, CDR2 SYGVKD.